This entry features one T cell receptor beta chain sequence. Antigen specificity is unknown. The conserved phenylalanine or tryptophan is not found at the CDR3 terminus, so this likely reflects a read error. V dropped 6 bases and J dropped 4 bases, with 16 bases sitting between them. The CDR3 loop spans 16 amino acids. Germline CDR1 and CDR2: MNHEY and SMNVEV (reference sequence). The sample belongs to a study of blood T cells in healthy people across ages. Findings and caveats of the study: Older individuals had lower TCR beta diversity per million T cells (the decline was roughly linear). Greater diversity and more naive CD4+ cells were seen in long-lived donors than in aged donors.

For the second PCR, which ran for about 6 to 11 cycles, a sample-barcoded 5' primer and a J-beta primer mix were used. TCRdb fed the 5' RACE reads into MiXCR, producing one record per CDR3 protein. The sample holds around 870,000 distinct CDR3 sequences, around 28% seen once. J is TRBJ1-6 and V is TRBV27, with a tentative D call TRBD1 (6 bases). The sample consisted of blood. This TCR came from an elderly woman in good health. CDR3 bases: TGTGCCAGCAGCACAGGGAGCGGCCTGTATAATTCACCCCTCCACTTG. It yields the protein CASSTGSGLYNSPLHL.